This T cell receptor beta chain is drawn from a study of T cells in Graves' hyperthyroidism and ophthalmopathy. The CDR3 contains 15 residues. The germline V gene has CDR1 LNHDA and CDR2 SQIVND (reference sequence). With V trimmed by 3 bases and J by 2 bases, 3 bases remained unmatched. The investigators amplified TCR beta CDR3 regions from RNA transcripts. The TCR CDR3 was amplified in a first-round RT-PCR using the HTBI primer set. TCRdb used MiXCR to reprocess the multiplex PCR reads, holding one entry per CDR3 protein. The table includes around 190,000 distinct CDR3 sequences, about 15% detected once. Whole-study results and caveats: In blood, most of the thyroid clonotypes expanded above 0.001 were also present. Ophthalmopathy onset followed model prediction by a median about seven months.

At least ten counts were recorded for this clonotype. Its antigen remains unidentified. Sequencing input: blood. J is TRBJ2-4 and V is TRBV19; the match to TRBD1 covers 8 bases. The clonotype was recovered from a woman aged 45-65 years with Graves' hyperthyroidism. In nucleotides, the CDR3 is TGTGCCAGTAGTATGGGGACAGGCTCCAAAAACATTCAGTACTTC. It encodes CASSMGTGSKNIQYF.